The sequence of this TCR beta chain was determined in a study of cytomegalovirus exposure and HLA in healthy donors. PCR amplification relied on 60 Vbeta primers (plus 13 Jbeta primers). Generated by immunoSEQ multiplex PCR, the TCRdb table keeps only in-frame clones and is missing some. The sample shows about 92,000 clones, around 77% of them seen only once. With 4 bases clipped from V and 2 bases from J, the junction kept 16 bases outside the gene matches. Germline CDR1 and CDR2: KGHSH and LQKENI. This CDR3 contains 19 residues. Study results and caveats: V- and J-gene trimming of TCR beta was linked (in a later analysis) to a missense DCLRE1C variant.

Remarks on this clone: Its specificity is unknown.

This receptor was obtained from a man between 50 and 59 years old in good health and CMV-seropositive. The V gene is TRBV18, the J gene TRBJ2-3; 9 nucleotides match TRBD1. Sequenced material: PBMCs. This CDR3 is CASSLDLPLTGGNTDTQYF. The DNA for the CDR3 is TGTGCCAGCTCACTCGACCTCCCCCTGACAGGGGGAAACACAGATACGCAGTATTTT.